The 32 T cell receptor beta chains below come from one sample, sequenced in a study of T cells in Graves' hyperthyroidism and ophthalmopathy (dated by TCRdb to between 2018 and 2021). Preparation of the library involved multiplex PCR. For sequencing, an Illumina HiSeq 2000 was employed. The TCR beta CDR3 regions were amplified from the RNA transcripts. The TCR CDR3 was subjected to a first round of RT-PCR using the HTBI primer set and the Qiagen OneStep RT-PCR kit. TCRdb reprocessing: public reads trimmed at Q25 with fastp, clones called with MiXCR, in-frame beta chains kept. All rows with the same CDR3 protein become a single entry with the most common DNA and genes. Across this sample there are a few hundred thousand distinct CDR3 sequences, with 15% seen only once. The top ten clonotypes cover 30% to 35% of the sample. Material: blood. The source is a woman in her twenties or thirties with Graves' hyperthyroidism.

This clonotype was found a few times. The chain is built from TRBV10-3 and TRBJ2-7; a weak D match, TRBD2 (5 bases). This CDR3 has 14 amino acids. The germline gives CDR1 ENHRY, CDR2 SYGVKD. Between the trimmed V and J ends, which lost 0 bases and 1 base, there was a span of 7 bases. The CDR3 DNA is TGTGCCATCAGTGAGTCCCGGGATTCCTACGAGCAGTACTTC. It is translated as CAISESRDSYEQYF.

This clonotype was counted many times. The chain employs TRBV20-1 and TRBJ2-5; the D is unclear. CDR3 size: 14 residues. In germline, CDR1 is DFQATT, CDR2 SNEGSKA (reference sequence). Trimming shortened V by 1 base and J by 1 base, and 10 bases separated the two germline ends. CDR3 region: CSARAVVGQETQYF. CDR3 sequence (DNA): TGCAGTGCTAGAGCGGTTGTTGGCCAAGAGACCCAGTACTTC.

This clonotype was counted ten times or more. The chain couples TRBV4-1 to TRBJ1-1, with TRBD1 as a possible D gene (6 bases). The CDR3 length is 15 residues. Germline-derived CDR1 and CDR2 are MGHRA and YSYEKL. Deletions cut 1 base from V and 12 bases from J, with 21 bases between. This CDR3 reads CASSQVGGLTGPTFF. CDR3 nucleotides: TGCGCCAGCAGCCAAGTTGGGGGATTGACAGGTCCGACTTTCTTT.

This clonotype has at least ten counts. The CDR3 DNA reads TGCGCCAGCAGCCTTAACCCGGGACAGGGGACCTCCATGAACACTGAAGCTTTCTTT. It codes for CASSLNPGQGTSMNTEAFF. The chain links TRBV5-1 to TRBJ1-1, with 10 bases fitting TRBD1. The CDR3 totals 19 residues. CDR1 and CDR2 from the germline V gene are SGHRS and YFSETQ. The junction had 15 bases not matched to a gene; V was cut back by 4 bases and J by 0 bases.

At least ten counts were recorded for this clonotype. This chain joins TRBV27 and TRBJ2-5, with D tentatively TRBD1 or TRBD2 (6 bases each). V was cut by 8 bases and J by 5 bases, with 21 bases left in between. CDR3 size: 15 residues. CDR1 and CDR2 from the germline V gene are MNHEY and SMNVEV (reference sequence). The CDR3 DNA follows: TGTGCCAGCCCCCGTGTGTATGGGGGGCAGGAGACCCAGTACTTC. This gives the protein CASPRVYGGQETQYF.

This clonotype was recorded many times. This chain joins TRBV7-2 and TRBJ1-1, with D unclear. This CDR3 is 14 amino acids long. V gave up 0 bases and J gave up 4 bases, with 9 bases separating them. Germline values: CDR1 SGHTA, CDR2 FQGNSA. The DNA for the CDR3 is TGTGCCAGCAGCTTAGCCAGTTTCGGCACTGAAGCTTTCTTT. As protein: CASSLASFGTEAFF.

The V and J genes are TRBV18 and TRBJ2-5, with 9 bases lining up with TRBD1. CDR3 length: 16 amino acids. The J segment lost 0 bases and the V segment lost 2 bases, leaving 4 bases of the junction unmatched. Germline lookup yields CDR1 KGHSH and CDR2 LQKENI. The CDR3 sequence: CASSPFGTGNQETQYF. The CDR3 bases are TGTGCCAGCTCACCATTCGGGACAGGGAACCAAGAGACCCAGTACTTC.

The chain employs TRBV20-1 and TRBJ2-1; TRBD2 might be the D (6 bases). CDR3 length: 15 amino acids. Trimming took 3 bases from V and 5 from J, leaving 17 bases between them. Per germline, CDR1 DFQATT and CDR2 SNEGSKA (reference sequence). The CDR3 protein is CSARRTQRADNEQFF. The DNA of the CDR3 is TGCAGTGCTAGGAGGACTCAGCGGGCGGACAATGAGCAGTTCTTC.

The CDR3 DNA reads as TGTGCCAGTAGAACAGGGTCTGAAGCTTTCTTT. It encodes CASRTGSEAFF. The rearrangement joins TRBV19 to TRBJ1-1; D is possibly TRBD1 (6 bases). The CDR3 extends over 11 amino acids. The germline V and J ends were trimmed by 6 bases and 6 bases, with 8 bases remaining between them. Per the germline V gene, CDR1 is LNHDA and CDR2 is SQIVND (reference sequence).

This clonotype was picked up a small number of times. DNA of the CDR3: TGTGCCAGCAGTTACTCCAGCAGGGTAAGGACCTACGAGCAGTACTTC. It translates to CASSYSSRVRTYEQYF. This chain uses TRBV6-6 with TRBJ2-7; maybe TRBD1 (5 bases). The CDR3 has 16 residues. V was pared by 0 bases and J by 2 bases, with 14 bases between. Germline CDR1 reads MNHNY; CDR2 reads SVGAGI (reference sequence).

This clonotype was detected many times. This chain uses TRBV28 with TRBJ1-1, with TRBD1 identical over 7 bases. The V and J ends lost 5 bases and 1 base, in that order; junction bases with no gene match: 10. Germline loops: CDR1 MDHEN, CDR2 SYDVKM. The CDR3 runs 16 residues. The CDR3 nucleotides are TGTGCCAGCAGTAGGGGGCAGGGTGTTACGAACACTGAAGCTTTCTTT. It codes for CASSRGQGVTNTEAFF.

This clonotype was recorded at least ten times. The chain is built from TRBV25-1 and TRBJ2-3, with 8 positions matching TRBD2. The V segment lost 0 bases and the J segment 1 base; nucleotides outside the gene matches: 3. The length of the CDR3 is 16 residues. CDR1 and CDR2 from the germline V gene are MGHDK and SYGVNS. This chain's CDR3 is CASSEYRAGGTDTQYF. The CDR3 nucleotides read TGTGCCAGCAGTGAATACCGAGCGGGGGGCACAGATACGCAGTATTTT.

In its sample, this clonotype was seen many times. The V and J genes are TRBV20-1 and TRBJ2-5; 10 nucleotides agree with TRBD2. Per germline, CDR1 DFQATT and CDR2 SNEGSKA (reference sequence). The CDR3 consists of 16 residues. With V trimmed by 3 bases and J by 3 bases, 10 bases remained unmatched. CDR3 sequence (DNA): TGCAGTGCTAGTTCAGCGGGAGGGGAAGGGAAAGAGACCCAGTACTTC. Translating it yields CSASSAGGEGKETQYF.

CDR3 amino acids: CASSVAEYSGNTIYF. CDR3 DNA sequence: TGTGCCAGCAGCGTAGCTGAGTACTCTGGAAACACCATATATTTT. The V and J genes are TRBV9 and TRBJ1-3; no clear D gene. CDR1 and CDR2 (germline): SGDLS, YYNGEE. Trimming removed 0 bases at V and 0 bases at J, with 7 bases between. The CDR3 consists of 15 residues.

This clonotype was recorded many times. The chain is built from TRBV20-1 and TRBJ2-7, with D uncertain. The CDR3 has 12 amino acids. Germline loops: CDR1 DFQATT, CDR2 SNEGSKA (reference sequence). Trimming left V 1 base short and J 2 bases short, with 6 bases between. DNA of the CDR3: TGCAGTGCTAGAGTGAACCCCTACGAGCAGTACTTC. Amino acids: CSARVNPYEQYF.

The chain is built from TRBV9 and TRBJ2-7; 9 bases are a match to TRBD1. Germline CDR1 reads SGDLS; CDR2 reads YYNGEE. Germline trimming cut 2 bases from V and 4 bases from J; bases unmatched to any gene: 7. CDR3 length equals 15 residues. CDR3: CASSVSGTGLYEQYF. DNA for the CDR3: TGTGCCAGCAGCGTCTCAGGGACAGGGCTGTACGAGCAGTACTTC.

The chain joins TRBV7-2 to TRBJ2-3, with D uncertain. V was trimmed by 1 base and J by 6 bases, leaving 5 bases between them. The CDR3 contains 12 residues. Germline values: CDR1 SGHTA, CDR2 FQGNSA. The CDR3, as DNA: TGTGCCAGCAGCTTAGAGTATGATACGCAGTATTTT. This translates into CASSLEYDTQYF.

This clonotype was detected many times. The CDR3 here is CASTSDVTYEQYF. CDR3 sequence (DNA): TGTGCCAGCACCTCGGACGTAACCTACGAGCAGTACTTC. The chain is built from TRBV12-3 or TRBV12-4 and TRBJ2-7, with no clear D. The length of the CDR3 is 13 residues. V dropped 7 bases and J dropped 2 bases, with 12 bases sitting between them.

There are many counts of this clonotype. The CDR3 sequence is CASSLGSMNTEAFF. The CDR3 region has the DNA TGTGCCAGCTCACTTGGTAGCATGAACACTGAAGCTTTCTTT. The chain recombines TRBV18 with TRBJ1-1; D call uncertain. V was pared by 4 bases and J by 0 bases, with 9 bases between. This CDR3 is 14 amino acids long. CDR1 is KGHSH, CDR2 LQKENI, per germline.

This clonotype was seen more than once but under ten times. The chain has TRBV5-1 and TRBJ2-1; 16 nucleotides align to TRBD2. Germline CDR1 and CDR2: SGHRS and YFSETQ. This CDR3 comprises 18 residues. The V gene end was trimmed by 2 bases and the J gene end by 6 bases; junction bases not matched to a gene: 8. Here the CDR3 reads CASSFGTSGRAQINEQFF. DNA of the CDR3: TGCGCCAGCAGCTTTGGGACTAGCGGGAGGGCCCAAATCAATGAGCAGTTCTTC.

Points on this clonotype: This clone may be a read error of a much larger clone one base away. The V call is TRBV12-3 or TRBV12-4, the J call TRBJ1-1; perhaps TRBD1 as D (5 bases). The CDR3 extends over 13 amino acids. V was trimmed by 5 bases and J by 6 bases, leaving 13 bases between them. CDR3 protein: CASSQGAKAEAFF. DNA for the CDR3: TGTGCCAGCAGTCAAGGGGCAAAAGCTGAAGCTTTCTTT.

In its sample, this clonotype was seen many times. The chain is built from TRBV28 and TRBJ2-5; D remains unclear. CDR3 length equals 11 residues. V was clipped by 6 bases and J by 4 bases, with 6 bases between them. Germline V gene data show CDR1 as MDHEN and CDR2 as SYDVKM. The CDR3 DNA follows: TGTGCCAGCAGGACCGGAGAGACCCAGTACTTC. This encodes CASRTGETQYF.

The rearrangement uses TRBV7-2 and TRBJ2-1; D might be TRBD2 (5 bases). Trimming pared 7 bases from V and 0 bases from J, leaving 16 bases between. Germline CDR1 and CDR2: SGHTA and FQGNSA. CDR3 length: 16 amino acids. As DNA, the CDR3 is TGTGCCAGCACATCGTTTGGGAGTTTCTCCTACAATGAGCAGTTCTTC. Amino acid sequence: CASTSFGSFSYNEQFF.

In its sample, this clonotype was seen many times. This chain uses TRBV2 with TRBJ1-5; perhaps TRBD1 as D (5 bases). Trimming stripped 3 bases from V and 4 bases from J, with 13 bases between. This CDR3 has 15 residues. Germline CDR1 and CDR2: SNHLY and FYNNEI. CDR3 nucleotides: TGTGCCAGCAGTGACATAGGGGCAGGAAATCAGCCCCAGCATTTT. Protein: CASSDIGAGNQPQHF.

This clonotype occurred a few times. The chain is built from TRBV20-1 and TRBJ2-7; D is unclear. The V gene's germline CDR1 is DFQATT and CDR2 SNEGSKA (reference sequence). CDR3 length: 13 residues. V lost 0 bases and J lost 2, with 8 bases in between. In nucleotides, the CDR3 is TGCAGTGCTAGAGAACCCCGGACCTACGAGCAGTACTTC. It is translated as CSAREPRTYEQYF.

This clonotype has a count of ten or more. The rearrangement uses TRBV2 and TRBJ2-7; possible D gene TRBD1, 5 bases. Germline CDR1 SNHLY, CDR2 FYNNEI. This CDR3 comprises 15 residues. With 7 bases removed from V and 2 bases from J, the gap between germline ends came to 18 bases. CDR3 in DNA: TGTGCCAGCACCGTTCTCCGGGTGGGGCCCTACGAGCAGTACTTC. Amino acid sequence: CASTVLRVGPYEQYF.

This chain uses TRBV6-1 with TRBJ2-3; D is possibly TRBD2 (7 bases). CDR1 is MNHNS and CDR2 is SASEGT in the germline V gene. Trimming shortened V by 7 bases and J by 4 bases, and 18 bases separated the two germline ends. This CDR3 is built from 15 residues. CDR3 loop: CASTGGGGPADTQYF. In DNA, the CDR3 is TGTGCCAGCACCGGAGGGGGGGGACCCGCAGATACGCAGTATTTT.

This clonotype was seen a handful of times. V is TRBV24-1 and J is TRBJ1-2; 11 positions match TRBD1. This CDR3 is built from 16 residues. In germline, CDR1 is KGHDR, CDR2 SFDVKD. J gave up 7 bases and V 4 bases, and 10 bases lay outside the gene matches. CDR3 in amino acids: CATSDQDRGRSFGYTF. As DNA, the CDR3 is TGTGCCACCAGTGACCAGGACAGGGGGCGAAGTTTTGGCTACACCTTC.

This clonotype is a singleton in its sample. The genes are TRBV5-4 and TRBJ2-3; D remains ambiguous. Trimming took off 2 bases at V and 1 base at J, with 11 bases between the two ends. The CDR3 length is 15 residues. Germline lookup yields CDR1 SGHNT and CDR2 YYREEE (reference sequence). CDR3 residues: CASSFSLGGTDTQYF. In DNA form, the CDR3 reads TGTGCCAGCAGCTTTTCGCTTGGGGGCACAGATACGCAGTATTTT.

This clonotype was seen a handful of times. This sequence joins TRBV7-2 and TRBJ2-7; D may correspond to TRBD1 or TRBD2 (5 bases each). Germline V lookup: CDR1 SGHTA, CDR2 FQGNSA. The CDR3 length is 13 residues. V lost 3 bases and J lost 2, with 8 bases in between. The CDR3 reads CASSFSGPYEQYF. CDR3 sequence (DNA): TGTGCCAGCAGCTTCTCGGGACCCTACGAGCAGTACTTC.

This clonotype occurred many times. DNA of the CDR3: TGTGCCAGCAGCTTAGTGCTCCCCGGGTACGAGCAGTACTTC. Protein sequence: CASSLVLPGYEQYF. This chain uses TRBV7-2 with TRBJ2-7; D is uncertain. Trimming took off 1 base at V and 4 bases at J, with 11 bases between the two ends. The CDR3 is 14 amino acids. Germline lookup yields CDR1 SGHTA and CDR2 FQGNSA.

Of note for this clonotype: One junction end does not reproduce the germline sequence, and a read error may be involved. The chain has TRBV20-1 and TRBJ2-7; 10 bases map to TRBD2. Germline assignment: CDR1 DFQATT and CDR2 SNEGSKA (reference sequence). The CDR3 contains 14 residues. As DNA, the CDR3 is TGCAGTGCTGGAGACCCTAGCGGGAGACACGAGCAGTACTTC. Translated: CSAGDPSGRHEQYF.